This TCR beta chain was documented in a study of beta chain features in type 1 diabetes. General study results and limits: Comparison showed that naive, central memory and Treg TCRB repertoires appeared more similar among patients than among healthy donors. Moderate but significant shortening of TCRB CDR3s was recorded in all four CD4+ subsets from Type 1 diabetes patients.

This clone occurred a few times. The antigen is unknown. Expressed TCRB transcripts were sequenced after all isolated RNA was converted to cDNA. The repertoire was sequenced with immunoSEQ multiplex PCR; TCRdb's copy has only in-frame clones and lacks some. The sample has about 650,000 clones, approximately 13% seen once. CDR3 size: 16 residues. CDR1 is MGHRA, CDR2 YSYEKL, per germline. With 1 base removed from V and 4 bases from J, the gap between germline ends came to 16 bases. Material for sequencing was naive CD4+ T cells from blood. The chain couples TRBV4-1 to TRBJ2-5, with D unresolved. The source of this sequence is a man aged 25 to 40 with type 1 diabetes. CDR3 residues: CASSQGWGWDPETQYF. The CDR3 DNA reads as TGCGCCAGCAGCCAAGGATGGGGTTGGGATCCAGAGACCCAGTACTTC.